This T cell receptor beta chain was obtained from a study of blood T cell repertoires in COVID-19. Study-wide background: The United States, Italy and Spain provided the acute and convalescent COVID-19 samples.

Germline CDR1 SGDLS, CDR2 YYNGEE. This CDR3 comprises 14 residues. Trimming pared 3 bases from V and 0 bases from J, leaving 7 bases between. Only in-frame clones appear in the TCRdb table, and some are missing; sequencing was by immunoSEQ multiplex PCR. The sample has about 50,000 clones, 65% to 80% seen once. The clonotype comes from a man in his sixties or seventies with acute or convalescent COVID-19. The V gene is TRBV9, the J gene TRBJ1-3; D gene uncertain. Source material: peripheral blood. The CDR3 sequence is CASSGGDSGNTIYF. The CDR3 nucleotides are TGTGCCAGCAGCGGCGGTGACTCTGGAAACACCATATATTTT.